This T cell receptor (beta chain) was captured by sequencing in a study of blood T cell repertoires in COVID-19. Overall study context: PBMCs, B-cell-depleted T cells, or T cells provided the cDNA or gDNA that made up the material.

The V segment lost 4 bases and the J segment 2 bases; nucleotides outside the gene matches: 5. Germline CDR1 is SGHRS and CDR2 is YFSETQ. The CDR3 runs to 14 residues. Data came from immunoSEQ multiplex PCR; TCRdb stores just in-frame clones and leaves some out. The sample includes 200,000 to 250,000 clones, around 89% seen only once; the top ten take 3.5% to 5%. Sequenced sample: PBMCs or T cells enriched from blood (not recorded which). This sequence was found in a young woman who had recovered from COVID-19. V usage is TRBV5-1 and J usage is TRBJ1-1, with 7 bases aligning to TRBD1. CDR3 nucleotides: TGCGCCAGCAGCGCGGGACAGACTAACACTGAAGCTTTCTTT. Translating it yields CASSAGQTNTEAFF.